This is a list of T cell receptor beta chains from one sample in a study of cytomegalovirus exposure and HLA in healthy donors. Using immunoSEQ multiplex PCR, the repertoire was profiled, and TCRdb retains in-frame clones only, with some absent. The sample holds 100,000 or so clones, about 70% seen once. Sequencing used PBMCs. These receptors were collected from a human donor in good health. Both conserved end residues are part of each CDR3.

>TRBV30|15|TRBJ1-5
CAWTPTGDSNQPQHF
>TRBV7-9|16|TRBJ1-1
CASSLDLGAANTEAFF
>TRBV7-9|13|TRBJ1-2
CASSQVGGDGYTF
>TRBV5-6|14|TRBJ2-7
CASSLEQGTYEQYF
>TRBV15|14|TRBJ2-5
CATSRDRAGETQYF
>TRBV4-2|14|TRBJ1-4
CASSQGAGREKLFF
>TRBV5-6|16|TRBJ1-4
CASSLDVAGGNEKLFF
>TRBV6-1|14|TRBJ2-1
CASRLAGGKNEQFF
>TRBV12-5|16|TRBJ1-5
CASGLVHSQNNQPQHF
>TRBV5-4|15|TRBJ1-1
CASSFGGKAALGAFF
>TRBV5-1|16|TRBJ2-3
CASSLVGGLGTDTQYF
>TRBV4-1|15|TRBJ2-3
CASSQGGVVADTQYF
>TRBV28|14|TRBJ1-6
CASQGHGIDSPLHF
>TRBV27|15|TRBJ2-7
CASSIRDRGYYEQYF
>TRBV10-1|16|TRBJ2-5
CASSAVTSGVQETQYF
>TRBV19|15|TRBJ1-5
CASQPNQGRTQPQHF
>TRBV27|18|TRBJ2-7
CASRAAGIGAATSYEQYF
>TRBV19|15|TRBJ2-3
CASSRGTLSTDTQYF
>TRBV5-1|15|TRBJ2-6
CASSHQNSGANVLTF
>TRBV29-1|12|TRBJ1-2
CSVEDPRGGYTF
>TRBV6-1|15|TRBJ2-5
CASRGTSGRLEAQYF
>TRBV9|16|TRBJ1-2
CASSGPMARGIYGYTF
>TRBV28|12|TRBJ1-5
CASSLYSQGKHF
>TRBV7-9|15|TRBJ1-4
CSSSLTTGVTEKLFF
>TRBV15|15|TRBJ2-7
CATSRDRGGRYEQYF
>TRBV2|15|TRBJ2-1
CASSDSPSVLNEQFF
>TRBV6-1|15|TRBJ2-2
CASRVTGVATGELFF
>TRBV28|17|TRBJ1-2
CASRYYRTGSGLHGYTF
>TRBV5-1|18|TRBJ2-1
CASSLAASGTSSYNEQFF
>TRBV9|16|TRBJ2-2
CASSVGLGQGTGELFF
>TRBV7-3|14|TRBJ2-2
CASSRGSNTGELFF
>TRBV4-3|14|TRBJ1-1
CASSQDDRVGKAFF
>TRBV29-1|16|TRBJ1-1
CSAILGQGGGFTEAFF
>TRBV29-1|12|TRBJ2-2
CSVATGPGELFF
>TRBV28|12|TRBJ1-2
CASGNQGYGYTF
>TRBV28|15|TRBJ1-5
CASSPSAQGDRPQHF
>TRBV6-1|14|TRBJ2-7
CASSAGTDTYEQYF
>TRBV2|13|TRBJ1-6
CASHPTVGSPLHF
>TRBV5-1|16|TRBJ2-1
CASRTSGGLSYNEQFF
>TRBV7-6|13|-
CASSLASDYEQYF
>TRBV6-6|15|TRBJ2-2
CASSSQDRNTGELFF
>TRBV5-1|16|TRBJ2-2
CASSQRTDMNTGELFF
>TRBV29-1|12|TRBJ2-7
CSVENSFYEQYF
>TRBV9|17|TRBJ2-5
CASSVALGGRGQETQYF
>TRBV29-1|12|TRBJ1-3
CSVRVTGNTIYF
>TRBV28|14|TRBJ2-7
CASSLTGTYREQYF
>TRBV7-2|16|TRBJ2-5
CASSLGTGGPQETQYF